The 15 T cell receptor beta chains in this list originate from one sample, sequenced in a study of blood T cell repertoires in COVID-19. Clones were sequenced by immunoSEQ multiplex PCR, and TCRdb holds only the in-frame ones, with some missing. In the table there are some 390,000 clones, more than 80% of which are singletons. The sequenced sample consisted of PBMCs or T cells enriched from blood (not recorded which). The receptors were gathered from a man aged 25-45 years who had recovered from COVID-19.

This chain connects TRBV5-1 to TRBJ2-5; D uncertain. Germline CDR1 SGHRS, CDR2 YFSETQ. The V end was cut by 3 bases, the J end by 2 bases, with 14 bases between. CDR3 size: 15 residues. DNA for the CDR3: TGCGCCAGCAGCTCCTTTGGGCTAACTCAAGAGACCCAGTACTTC. Protein: CASSSFGLTQETQYF.

The CDR3 sequence is CASSTPPRGYTF. DNA of the CDR3: TGTGCCAGCAGTACTCCCCCCCGGGGCTACACCTTC. This chain links TRBV28 with TRBJ1-2; D ambiguous. The CDR3 is 12 amino acids. The germline V and J ends were trimmed by 5 bases and 8 bases, with 12 bases remaining between them. Germline CDR1 and CDR2: MDHEN and SYDVKM.

V and J are TRBV3-1 (or the pseudogene TRBV3-2) and TRBJ2-7; TRBD2 might be the D (5 bases). CDR1 and CDR2 (germline): LGHDT, YNNKEL (reference sequence). This CDR3 spans 12 amino acids. V gave up 5 bases and J gave up 6 bases, with 11 bases separating them. In nucleotides, the CDR3 is TGTGCCAGCAGCTTTGGACTCGGCGAGCAGTACTTC. Its protein product is CASSFGLGEQYF.

This clone was recorded at least ten times. At the DNA level, this CDR3 is encoded by other sequences in the same sample as well. The V gene is TRBV3-1 (or the pseudogene TRBV3-2), the J gene TRBJ2-7, with D possibly being TRBD1 (5 bases). CDR1 LGHDT and CDR2 YNNKEL come from the germline V gene (reference sequence). Between the trimmed V and J ends, which lost 0 bases and 4 bases, there was a span of 13 bases. The CDR3 extends over 15 amino acids. The CDR3 DNA is TGTGCCAGCAGCCAAGACCTTCTGAGACAGTACGAGCAGTACTTC. Amino acids: CASSQDLLRQYEQYF.

V gene TRBV10-1 combines with J gene TRBJ1-5; D remains ambiguous. Germline V gene data show CDR1 as WNHNN and CDR2 as SYGVQD (reference sequence). Trimming left V 0 bases short and J 7 bases short, with 4 bases between. The CDR3 has 12 amino acids. The CDR3 nucleotides read TGCGCCAGCAGTGAGTCCGGGCAGCCCCAGCATTTT. This codes for CASSESGQPQHF.

The rearrangement joins TRBV4-1 to TRBJ1-4; possibly TRBD1 for D (5 bases). CDR3 length: 17 residues. The germline V gene encodes CDR1 MGHRA and CDR2 YSYEKL. Trimming left V 0 bases short and J 0 bases short, with 11 bases between. The CDR3 region has the DNA TGCGCCAGCAGCCAAGATAGGGGCGGGGCAACTAATGAAAAACTGTTTTTT. Protein sequence: CASSQDRGGATNEKLFF.

The rearrangement uses TRBV28 and TRBJ2-1; TRBD2 matches at 8 bases. V was pared by 8 bases and J by 5 bases, with 11 bases of the junction left unmatched. CDR1 MDHEN and CDR2 SYDVKM come from the germline V gene. CDR3 length: 15 residues. CDR3 sequence (DNA): TGTGCCAGCCTCATTGGGACTAGGGGACACAATGAGCAGTTCTTC. It translates to CASLIGTRGHNEQFF. Based on the CDR3 plus reference TRBV28 and TRBJ2-1, the full variable domain is DVKVTQSSRYLVKRTGEKVFLECVQDMDHENMFWYRQDPGLGLRLIYFSYDVKMKEKGDIPEGYSVSREKKERFSLILESASTNQTSMYLCASLIGTRGHNEQFFGPGTRLTVL.

The J gene is TRBJ1-1, the V gene TRBV29-1; D remains unclear. The V end lost 6 bases, the J end lost 5 bases, and 16 bases lay between the germline ends. The CDR3 spans 13 residues. Looked up from germline, CDR1 is SQVTM and CDR2 is ANQGSEA. CDR3 protein: CSVSPHGPTEAFF. The CDR3 nucleotides are TGCAGCGTGAGCCCCCATGGGCCGACTGAAGCTTTCTTT.

The chain joins TRBV10-3 to TRBJ2-7; TRBD2 matches 13 bases. Germline CDR1 is ENHRY and CDR2 is SYGVKD. Trimming cost V 6 bases and J 2 bases; bases outside gene matches: 4. The CDR3 runs 15 residues. Here the CDR3 DNA reads TGTGCCATCAGCGCCGGGACTAGCGGGGCCTACGAGCAGTACTTC. Protein product: CAISAGTSGAYEQYF.

This chain links TRBV10-3 with TRBJ2-1, with 7 positions matching TRBD1. This CDR3 region has 15 residues. J lost 3 bases, V lost 10 bases, and 12 bases had no gene match. Germline lookup yields CDR1 ENHRY and CDR2 SYGVKD. The CDR3 DNA follows: TGTGCCACCCGCCTTGGGGACAGCTTCTACAATGAGCAGTTCTTC. Protein sequence: CATRLGDSFYNEQFF.

The CDR3 loop is CASSANTGGEKTQYF. CDR3 DNA: TGTGCCAGCAGCGCAAATACGGGAGGGGAAAAGACCCAGTACTTC. This chain joins TRBV9 and TRBJ2-5, with TRBD2 matching over 8 bases. CDR3 length: 15 amino acids. V shed 3 bases and J 6 bases; nucleotides not matched to a gene: 10. Germline CDR1 SGDLS, CDR2 YYNGEE.

This clone was seen once. The J gene is TRBJ2-7, the V gene TRBV7-8, with 9 nucleotides matching TRBD2. There are 14 residues in the CDR3. Germline CDR1 reads SGHVS; CDR2 reads FQNEAQ. Trimming at V came to 11 bases and at J to 4 bases, leaving 12 bases not matched to a gene. The CDR3 loop reads CASRGAGGMYEQYF. CDR3 bases: TGTGCCTCACGAGGGGCGGGAGGGATGTACGAGCAGTACTTC.

V and J are TRBV7-2 and TRBJ2-2, with TRBD2 matching over 7 bases. The V and J ends lost 1 base and 6 bases, in that order; junction bases with no gene match: 8. The CDR3 covers 16 residues. Germline values: CDR1 SGHTA, CDR2 FQGNSA. The CDR3 bases are TGTGCCAGCAGCTTAGGGGGAGGGACCAGGCCCGGGGAGCTGTTTTTT. Residues: CASSLGGGTRPGELFF.

This clone was detected a few times. V is TRBV7-3 and J is TRBJ2-1; TRBD1 might be the D (6 bases). V lost 1 base and J lost 2, with 12 bases in between. The CDR3 is 16 residues long. Germline CDR1 SGHTA, CDR2 FQGTGA. This CDR3 is CASSLIPGQTYNEQFF. For the CDR3, the DNA is TGTGCCAGCAGCTTAATCCCAGGACAGACCTACAATGAGCAGTTCTTC.

The chain employs TRBV11-2 and TRBJ2-1, with TRBD1 matching over 7 bases. The J segment lost 5 bases and the V segment lost 7 bases, leaving 8 bases of the junction unmatched. CDR1 SGHAT and CDR2 FQNNGV come from the germline V gene. The CDR3 is 14 amino acids. The CDR3 DNA reads TGTGCCAGCAACAGGGGTCGGATGGACAATGAGCAGTTCTTC. This encodes CASNRGRMDNEQFF.